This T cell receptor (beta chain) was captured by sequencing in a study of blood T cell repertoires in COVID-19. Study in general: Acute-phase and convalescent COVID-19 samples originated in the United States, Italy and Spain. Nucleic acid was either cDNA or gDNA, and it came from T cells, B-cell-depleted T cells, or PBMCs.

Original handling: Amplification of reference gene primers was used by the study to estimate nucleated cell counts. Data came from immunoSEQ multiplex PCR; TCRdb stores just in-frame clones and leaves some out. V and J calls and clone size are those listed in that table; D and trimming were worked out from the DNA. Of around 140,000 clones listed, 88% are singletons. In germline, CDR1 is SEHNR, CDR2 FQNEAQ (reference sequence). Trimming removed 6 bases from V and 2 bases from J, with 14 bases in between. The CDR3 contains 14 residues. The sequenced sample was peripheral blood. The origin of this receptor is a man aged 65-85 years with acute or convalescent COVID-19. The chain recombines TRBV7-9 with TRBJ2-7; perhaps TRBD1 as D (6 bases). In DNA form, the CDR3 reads TGTGCCAGCAGTCCTCGGGACATAGCCTACGAGCAGTACTTC. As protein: CASSPRDIAYEQYF.